The 18 T cell receptor beta chains presented below share a single source sample, sequenced in a study of PD-1 blockade in classical Hodgkin lymphoma. Sample time point: newly diagnosed, previously untreated cHL patient sample. It was by magnetic negative selection that CD4+ T cells were purified from thawed PBMCs. Libraries were prepared by immunoSEQ multiplex PCR; TCRdb keeps only in-frame clonotypes and omits some of them. The repertoire includes about 24,000 clones, more than 80% of them detected once, and roughly 0.52% sits in the top ten. Sequencing input: CD4+ T cells from blood. These receptors were obtained from a human donor with classical Hodgkin lymphoma.

The rearrangement uses TRBV28 and TRBJ1-5; no reliable D call. The CDR3 length is 13 residues. Germline V gene sequence: CDR1 MDHEN, CDR2 SYDVKM. Trimming stripped 5 bases from V and 4 bases from J, with 9 bases between. The CDR3 DNA reads TGTGCCAGCAGTCTCAGGAGTAATCAGCCCCAGCATTTT. This gives the protein CASSLRSNQPQHF.

The rearrangement uses TRBV19 and TRBJ1-4; the D gene is possibly TRBD1 (6 bases). Germline CDR1 LNHDA, CDR2 SQIVND (reference sequence). CDR3 length: 15 residues. V gave up 4 bases and J gave up 7 bases, with 16 bases separating them. Here the CDR3 reads CASSTSGVFGEKLFF. The CDR3 coding sequence is TGTGCCAGTAGTACGTCAGGGGTTTTCGGTGAAAAACTGTTTTTT.

This chain links TRBV7-2 with TRBJ2-1, with 16 bases that match TRBD2. V lost 3 bases, J lost 9 bases, and 11 bases stayed unmatched. This CDR3 spans 18 amino acids. Germline V gives CDR1 SGHTA, CDR2 FQGNSA. In DNA form, the CDR3 reads TGTGCCAGCAGCTTTCCCGGGACTAGCGGGGGGGCCTGGGGTGAGCAGTTCTTC. Its protein product is CASSFPGTSGGAWGEQFF.

The chain joins TRBV7-9 to TRBJ1-6; D remains unclear. The V end was cut by 5 bases, the J end by 5 bases, with 13 bases between. Germline lookup yields CDR1 SEHNR and CDR2 FQNEAQ (reference sequence). The CDR3 is 15 residues long. The CDR3: CASSNVGRNNSPLHF. In DNA, the CDR3 is TGTGCCAGCAGCAACGTCGGAAGAAATAATTCACCCCTCCACTTT.

This chain links TRBV5-4 with TRBJ2-3; 7 bases line up with TRBD1. V shed 3 bases and J 4 bases; nucleotides not matched to a gene: 5. Germline CDR1 SGHNT, CDR2 YYREEE (reference sequence). This CDR3 comprises 14 residues. CDR3 amino acids: CASSWGTVADTQYF. CDR3 DNA sequence: TGTGCCAGCAGCTGGGGGACAGTAGCAGATACGCAGTATTTT.

This clone was detected once. The CDR3 sequence: CASSPGVNTGELFF. The CDR3 region has the DNA TGTGCCAGCTCACCGGGGGTGAACACCGGGGAGCTGTTTTTT. The rearrangement joins TRBV18 to TRBJ2-2, with D perhaps assigned TRBD1 or TRBD2 (5 bases each). Trimming pared 3 bases from V and 1 base from J, leaving 6 bases between. This CDR3 is 14 amino acids long. Germline-derived CDR1 and CDR2 are KGHSH and LQKENI.

The rearrangement joins TRBV6-1 to TRBJ1-1; no definite D call. The CDR3 has 13 amino acids. V was clipped by 6 bases and J by 3 bases, with 11 bases between them. The V gene's germline CDR1 is MNHNS and CDR2 SASEGT. CDR3 sequence: CASRFAWDTEAFF. CDR3 sequence (DNA): TGTGCCAGCAGATTTGCATGGGACACTGAAGCTTTCTTT.

This chain joins TRBV29-1 and TRBJ1-3; D unresolved. From germline, CDR1 is SQVTM and CDR2 ANQGSEA. The CDR3 is made up of 11 amino acids. CDR3 sequence: CTVGSGNTIYF. The CDR3 coding sequence is TGCACGGTAGGCTCTGGAAACACCATATATTTT.

This clone was seen just once. J is TRBJ1-1 and V is TRBV29-1; 10 nucleotides match TRBD1. CDR3 size: 12 residues. CDR1 is SQVTM and CDR2 is ANQGSEA in the germline V gene. V trimming: 4 bases; J trimming: 4 bases; junction bases outside the gene matches: 0. The DNA for the CDR3 is TGCAGCGTTGGGGACAGGGGCACTGAAGCTTTCTTT. Residues: CSVGDRGTEAFF.

The rearrangement links TRBV5-4 to TRBJ2-7; TRBD2 matches 9 bases. Germline V gene lookup returns CDR1 SGHNT and CDR2 YYREEE (reference sequence). The CDR3 sequence is 16 residues long. V trimming: 0 bases; J trimming: 0 bases; junction bases outside the gene matches: 4. The CDR3 DNA is TGTGCCAGCAGCTTGGGTAGCGGGGGACCCTCCTACGAGCAGTACTTC. This codes for CASSLGSGGPSYEQYF.

The chain combines TRBV29-1 with TRBJ1-1; 8 positions agree with TRBD1. The ends lost 8 bases at V and 4 bases at J; junction bases unmatched: 9. The CDR3 is made up of 13 amino acids. Germline V gene lookup returns CDR1 SQVTM and CDR2 ANQGSEA. CDR3 amino acids: CSTLQGAPTEAFF. The CDR3 nucleotides are TGCAGCACGCTGCAGGGGGCGCCCACTGAAGCTTTCTTT.

This chain joins TRBV7-2 and TRBJ1-1, with D possibly being TRBD1 (5 bases). Trimming stripped 5 bases from V and 0 bases from J, with 16 bases between. The germline CDR1 and CDR2 sequences are SGHTA and FQGNSA. This CDR3 contains 16 residues. The CDR3 coding sequence is TGTGCCAGCAGCCACCGGGGCACAAAGATGAACACTGAAGCTTTCTTT. This encodes CASSHRGTKMNTEAFF.

V and J are TRBV7-2 and TRBJ2-7; 11 bases line up with TRBD2. This CDR3 comprises 16 residues. CDR1 is SGHTA, CDR2 FQGNSA, per germline. With 5 bases clipped from V and 0 bases from J, the junction kept 6 bases outside the gene matches. The CDR3 DNA sequence: TGTGCCAGCAGCCCGGGACTAGCGGCTAACTCCTACGAGCAGTACTTC. Translation: CASSPGLAANSYEQYF. Filled out from reference TRBV7-2 and TRBJ2-7, the complete variable domain reads GAGVSQSPSNKVTEKGKDVELRCDPISGHTALYWYRQSLGQGLEFLIYFQGNSAPDKSGLPSDRFSAERTGGSVSTLTIQRTQQEDSAVYLCASSPGLAANSYEQYFGPGTRLTVT.

The V gene is TRBV6-5, the J gene TRBJ1-6; D remains unclear. Trimming stripped 2 bases from V and 8 bases from J, with 7 bases between. CDR3 length equals 13 residues. Germline CDR1 is MNHEY and CDR2 is SVGAGI. The CDR3 loop is CASSYRRDSPLHF. The DNA for the CDR3 is TGTGCCAGCAGTTACAGGCGGGATTCACCCCTCCACTTT.

This clone was observed a handful of times. V gene TRBV4-3 combines with J gene TRBJ1-4, with 11 bases identical to TRBD1. V gave up 3 bases and J gave up 13 bases; unmatched junction bases: 10. Germline V gives CDR1 LGHNA, CDR2 YSLEER. The CDR3 consists of 15 residues. The chain's CDR3 is CASSQNSGTGGRLFF. The CDR3 DNA reads as TGCGCCAGCAGCCAGAATTCCGGGACAGGGGGACGACTGTTTTTT.

The chain couples TRBV29-1 to TRBJ1-1, with 7 nucleotides matching TRBD1. The J segment lost 2 bases and the V segment lost 7 bases, leaving 7 bases of the junction unmatched. The CDR3 has 13 amino acids. Germline CDR1 and CDR2: SQVTM and ANQGSEA. The CDR3 loop is CSAGNRGNTEAFF. The CDR3 DNA follows: TGCAGCGCAGGAAACAGGGGAAACACTGAAGCTTTCTTT.

For this clone: The sample has other DNA sequences that encode this CDR3 too. The rearrangement uses TRBV18 and TRBJ2-7; TRBD2 might be the D (5 bases). The germline gives CDR1 KGHSH, CDR2 LQKENI. This CDR3 comprises 14 residues. V was pared by 2 bases and J by 2 bases, with 10 bases between. The CDR3 nucleotides read TGTGCCAGCTCACCAGAGGGTGGCCCCTACGAGCAGTACTTC. Translation gives CASSPEGGPYEQYF.

The chain joins TRBV5-1 to TRBJ1-2; D is ambiguous. With 2 bases removed from V and 4 bases from J, the gap between germline ends came to 6 bases. Germline CDR1 is SGHRS and CDR2 is YFSETQ. This CDR3 contains 12 residues. The CDR3 is CASSLEGYGYTF. CDR3 DNA: TGCGCCAGCAGCTTAGAGGGCTATGGCTACACCTTC.